The 5 T cell receptor beta chains in this list originate from one sample, sequenced in a study of cytomegalovirus exposure and HLA in healthy donors. In the PCR, 60 Vbeta and 13 Jbeta primers were used. Only in-frame clones appear in the TCRdb table, and some are missing; sequencing was by immunoSEQ multiplex PCR. The table records over 50,000 clones, 89% of them present only once. Sequencing input: PBMCs. These receptors were collected from a man aged 25 to 40 in good health and CMV-seropositive.

This chain links TRBV28 with TRBJ2-1, with 7 bases fitting TRBD2. With V trimmed by 1 base and J by 6 bases, 12 bases remained unmatched. CDR3 length: 17 amino acids. Germline V gene lookup returns CDR1 MDHEN and CDR2 SYDVKM. CDR3 protein: CASSLSSGAGRSNEQFF. CDR3 coding DNA: TGTGCCAGCAGTTTATCCAGCGGGGCAGGAAGGAGCAATGAGCAGTTCTTC.

The sample holds one count of this clone. V usage is TRBV9 and J usage is TRBJ2-1; 8 bases map to TRBD2. The germline CDR1 and CDR2 sequences are SGDLS and YYNGEE. V gave up 5 bases and J gave up 4 bases; unmatched junction bases: 8. The CDR3 is 15 amino acids. CDR3 protein: CASSSTSGLYNEQFF. The CDR3 DNA reads TGTGCCAGCAGTTCAACTAGCGGTCTATACAATGAGCAGTTCTTC.

The rearrangement links TRBV7-6 to TRBJ1-5, with no clear D. V shed 5 bases and J shed 0 bases, with 8 bases lying between them. The CDR3 extends over 14 amino acids. Germline CDR1 SGHVS, CDR2 FNYEAQ. This CDR3 is CASSPQYSNQPQHF. CDR3 DNA: TGTGCCAGCAGCCCCCAGTATAGCAATCAGCCCCAGCATTTT. Complete variable domain (other parts from reference TRBV7-6 and TRBJ1-5): GAGVSQSPRYKVTKRGQDVALRCDPISGHVSLYWYRQALGQGPEFLTYFNYEAQQDKSGLPNDRFSAERPEGSISTLTIQRTEQRDSAMYRCASSPQYSNQPQHFGDGTRLSIL.

This clone has more than one count but fewer than ten. This chain uses TRBV5-6 with TRBJ1-4; D is perhaps TRBD1 (6 bases). Trimming took off 3 bases at V and 5 bases at J, with 8 bases between the two ends. The CDR3 totals 13 residues. CDR1 is SGHDT and CDR2 is YYEEEE in the germline V gene. For the CDR3, the DNA is TGTGCCAGCAGCTCGACAGGAAATGAAAAACTGTTTTTT. As protein: CASSSTGNEKLFF.

This rearrangement joins TRBV9 to TRBJ2-3; D possibly corresponds to TRBD2 (5 bases). Looked up from germline, CDR1 is SGDLS and CDR2 is YYNGEE. The V and J ends lost 4 bases and 4 bases respectively, with 22 bases between them. This CDR3 comprises 17 residues. The CDR3 loop is CASSPPEVGHAADTQYF. DNA for the CDR3: TGTGCCAGCAGCCCCCCGGAGGTGGGCCATGCGGCAGATACGCAGTATTTT.